This TCR beta chain was sequenced in a study of cytomegalovirus exposure and HLA in healthy donors. Using immunoSEQ multiplex PCR, the repertoire was profiled, and TCRdb retains in-frame clones only, with some absent. The profile shows under 200,000 clones, approximately 96% of them singletons. The sequenced sample was PBMCs. The clonotype originates from a woman younger than 35 in good health and CMV-seronegative.

The CDR3 DNA reads as TGTGCCAGCAGCTTAAGACAGAGTAACTATGGCTACACCTTC. Its translation is CASSLRQSNYGYTF. This chain links TRBV5-6 with TRBJ1-2; perhaps TRBD1 as D (5 bases). Deletions cut 2 bases from V and 1 base from J, with 9 bases between. The CDR3 is made up of 14 amino acids. CDR1 is SGHDT, CDR2 YYEEEE, per germline.